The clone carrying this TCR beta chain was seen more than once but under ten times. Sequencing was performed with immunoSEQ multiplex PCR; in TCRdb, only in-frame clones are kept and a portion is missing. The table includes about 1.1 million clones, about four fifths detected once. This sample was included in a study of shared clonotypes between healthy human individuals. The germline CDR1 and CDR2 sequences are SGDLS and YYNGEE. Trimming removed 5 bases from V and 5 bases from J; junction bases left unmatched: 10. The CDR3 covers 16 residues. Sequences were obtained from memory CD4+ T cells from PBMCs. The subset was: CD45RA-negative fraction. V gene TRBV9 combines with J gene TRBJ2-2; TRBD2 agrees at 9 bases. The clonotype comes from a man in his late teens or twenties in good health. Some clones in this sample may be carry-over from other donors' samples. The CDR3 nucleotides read TGTGCCAGCAGTCTTACCGGGACTAGCAGAACCGGGGAGCTGTTTTTT. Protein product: CASSLTGTSRTGELFF.